The 8 T cell receptor beta chains below all came from one sample that was sequenced in a study of shared clonotypes between healthy human individuals. Sequenced by immunoSEQ multiplex PCR; TCRdb stores in-frame clones only, minus some. The sample carries roughly 490,000 clones, around three quarters recorded once. The sample consisted of PBMCs. All receptors derive from a middle-aged woman in good health. Some clones in this sample may be carry-over from other donors' samples.

This chain uses TRBV29-1 with TRBJ2-1, with 9 bases identical to TRBD2. The CDR3 has 13 amino acids. CDR1 and CDR2 from the germline V gene are SQVTM and ANQGSEA. Germline trimming cut 7 bases from V and 9 bases from J; bases unmatched to any gene: 10. This CDR3 is CSARGVAGAEQFF. The DNA for the CDR3 is TGCAGCGCCCGAGGGGTAGCGGGGGCTGAGCAGTTCTTC.

This chain links TRBV18 with TRBJ1-5; D is uncertain. V lost 3 bases to trimming and J lost 3 bases, with 12 bases between them. Germline-derived CDR1 and CDR2 are KGHSH and LQKENI. CDR3 size: 15 residues. For the CDR3, the DNA is TGTGCCAGCTCACCGTCCTCTCGATCCAATCAGCCCCAGCATTTT. Residues: CASSPSSRSNQPQHF.

The gene calls are TRBV18 and TRBJ2-7; D not certain. V dropped 2 bases and J dropped 2 bases, with 10 bases sitting between them. There are 14 residues in the CDR3. Germline loops: CDR1 KGHSH, CDR2 LQKENI. CDR3: CASSPRTLAYEQYF. CDR3 DNA sequence: TGTGCCAGCTCACCAAGGACCTTAGCCTACGAGCAGTACTTC. The full variable domain, rest sourced from reference TRBV18 and TRBJ2-7, is NAGVMQNPRHLVRRRGQEARLRCSPMKGHSHVYWYRQLPEEGLKFMVYLQKENIIDESGMPKERFSAEFPKEGPSILRIQQVVRGDSAAYFCASSPRTLAYEQYFGPGTRLTVT.

The chain has TRBV7-2 and TRBJ2-7; the match to TRBD2 covers 14 bases. The CDR3 covers 17 residues. Germline V gives CDR1 SGHTA, CDR2 FQGNSA. V lost 3 bases, J lost 4 bases, and 8 bases stayed unmatched. The CDR3 nucleotides are TGTGCCAGCAGCTTCTACGGGACTAGCGGGAGTTCTTACGAGCAGTACTTC. It codes for CASSFYGTSGSSYEQYF.

CDR3 residues: CASRPSSDGEQYF. CDR3 nucleotide sequence: TGCGCCAGCAGGCCTTCGTCGGACGGCGAGCAGTACTTC. V is TRBV5-1 and J is TRBJ2-7; D is uncertain. This CDR3 comprises 13 residues. CDR1 is SGHRS, CDR2 YFSETQ, per germline. The germline V and J ends were trimmed by 5 bases and 6 bases, with 15 bases remaining between them.

This chain links TRBV2 with TRBJ2-2, with D perhaps TRBD1 (5 bases). Per the germline V gene, CDR1 is SNHLY and CDR2 is FYNNEI. The germline V and J ends were trimmed by 5 bases and 2 bases, with 12 bases remaining between them. CDR3 length: 15 amino acids. DNA for the CDR3: TGTGCCAGCAGTCCAAGTAGGGGTAACACCGGGGAGCTGTTTTTT. This gives the protein CASSPSRGNTGELFF.

The V gene is TRBV5-4, the J gene TRBJ1-2; D gene ambiguous. The CDR3 covers 14 residues. Deletions cut 0 bases from V and 2 bases from J, with 8 bases between. Germline loops: CDR1 SGHNT, CDR2 YYREEE (reference sequence). This chain's CDR3 is CASSLVGQNYGYTF. DNA of the CDR3: TGTGCCAGCAGCTTGGTCGGGCAGAACTATGGCTACACCTTC.

In this sample, this clone turned up a few times. The chain recombines TRBV5-4 with TRBJ2-3, with D possibly matching TRBD1 (6 bases). Germline CDR1 SGHNT, CDR2 YYREEE (reference sequence). V lost 4 bases, J lost 5 bases, and 17 bases lay in between. CDR3 length equals 15 residues. The CDR3 sequence: CASSPMTRGLDTQYF. The CDR3 region has the DNA TGTGCCAGCAGCCCCATGACCAGGGGTTTAGATACGCAGTATTTT.